This T cell receptor (beta chain) stems from a study of blood T cell repertoires in COVID-19. Study context: The United States, Italy and Spain were the sources of the acute and convalescent COVID-19 samples.

Participants, about 18 to 90 years old, spanned about two dozen US areas. The V segment lost 6 bases and the J segment 4 bases; nucleotides outside the gene matches: 7. The CDR3 covers 15 residues. Germline CDR1 MNHEY, CDR2 SVGAGI. Measured with immunoSEQ multiplex PCR; TCRdb has only the in-frame clones, and not every one. This table holds more than 200,000 clones, about 85% found once. The gene calls are TRBV6-5 and TRBJ2-3, with TRBD1 matching over 10 bases. The sequenced material came from PBMCs or T cells enriched from blood (not recorded which). The receptor comes from a man aged 25-45 years who had recovered from COVID-19. In DNA, the CDR3 is TGTGCCAGCAGGCGGACAGGGGGAGGGCCAGATACGCAGTATTTT. Residues: CASRRTGGGPDTQYF.